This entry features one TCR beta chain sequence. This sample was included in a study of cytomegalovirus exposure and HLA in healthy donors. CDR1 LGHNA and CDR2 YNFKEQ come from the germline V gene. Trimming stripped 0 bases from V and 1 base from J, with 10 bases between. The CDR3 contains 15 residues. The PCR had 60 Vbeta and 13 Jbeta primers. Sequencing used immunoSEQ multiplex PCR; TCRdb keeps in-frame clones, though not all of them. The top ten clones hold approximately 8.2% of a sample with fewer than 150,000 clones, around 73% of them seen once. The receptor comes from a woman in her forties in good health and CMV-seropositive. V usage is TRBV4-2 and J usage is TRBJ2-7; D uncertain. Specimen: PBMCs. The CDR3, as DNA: TGTGCCAGCAGCCAAGATCTGGGCTCTTCCTACGAGCAGTACTTC. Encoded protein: CASSQDLGSSYEQYF.